This T cell receptor (beta chain) stems from a study of T cells after yellow fever vaccination. TCRdb used MiXCR to reprocess the 5' RACE reads, holding one entry per CDR3 protein. The profile shows approximately 90,000 distinct CDR3 sequences, roughly 13% of them singletons. This clonotype was counted a few times. The CDR3 loop spans 15 amino acids. V lost 7 bases and J 0 bases, leaving 15 bases between the germline ends. Germline-derived CDR1 and CDR2 are SEHNR and FQNEAQ (reference sequence). Study-wide points: The booster saw the reappearance of most primary-vaccination clones (approximately 97% CD4, 70% to 90% CD8).

The chain has TRBV7-9 and TRBJ1-1; D unclear. Sequences were derived from CD8+ T cells not binding an NS4B(214-222) dextramer, sorted from PBMCs, sampled approximately 20 days after the first yellow fever vaccination. This sequence originates from a man aged 18 to 29 who received the YFV17D yellow fever vaccine. The CDR3 spells CASIYMGVMNTEAFF. Written as DNA, the CDR3 is TGTGCCAGCATCTATATGGGAGTTATGAACACTGAAGCTTTCTTT.